These T cell receptor beta chains were read from a single sample in a study of blood T cell repertoires in COVID-19. Assay used: immunoSEQ multiplex PCR; TCRdb lists only in-frame clones, some missing. The table records around 300,000 clones, roughly 86% of them present only once. Sequenced input: PBMCs or T cells enriched from blood (not recorded which). The receptors derive from a woman aged 25 to 39 who had recovered from COVID-19. The CDR3 runs from the conserved cysteine through the conserved F or W. The D gene is left open where the match is weak. Clone size appears in some rows only: once, few, many, or a class for an expanded clone.

clone size: once
J gene: TRBJ2-5
D gene: TRBD2
V gene: TRBV28
CDR3 DNA: TGTGCCAGCAGGTTACCGGGACTAGGAGAGATCCAGTACTTC
CDR3 protein: CASRLPGLGEIQYF

clone size: NA
J gene: TRBJ2-3
D gene: TRBD2
V gene: TRBV9
CDR3 DNA: TGTGCCAGCAGCGTAGTGACTAGCGGGGACACAGATACGCAGTATTTT
CDR3 protein: CASSVVTSGDTDTQYF

clone size: NA
J gene: TRBJ1-5
D gene: TRBD1
V gene: TRBV28
CDR3 DNA: TGTGCCAGCCTCTCGACAGGGGGTTTTAGCAATCAGCCCCAGCATTTT
CDR3 protein: CASLSTGGFSNQPQHF

clone size: once
J gene: TRBJ2-3
D gene: TRBD2
V gene: TRBV7-3
CDR3 DNA: TGTGCCAGCAGCTTACATAGCGGGAGTGGCACAGATACGCAGTATTTT
CDR3 protein: CASSLHSGSGTDTQYF

clone size: NA
J gene: TRBJ1-2
D gene: NA
V gene: TRBV27
CDR3 DNA: TGTGCCAGCGCGTTCACAGGGAATCCCTATGGCTACACCTTC
CDR3 protein: CASAFTGNPYGYTF

clone size: NA
J gene: TRBJ2-3
D gene: NA
V gene: TRBV24-1
CDR3 DNA: TGTGCCACCAGTGGACCGGGACTTCGGCCAGATACGCAGTATTTT
CDR3 protein: CATSGPGLRPDTQYF

clone size: NA
J gene: TRBJ1-4
D gene: NA
V gene: TRBV6-2/TRBV6-3
CDR3 DNA: TGTGCCAGCAGTTACTCGAGGGAGCGGGATAGCGAAAAACTGTTTTTT
CDR3 protein: CASSYSRERDSEKLFF

clone size: few
J gene: TRBJ1-6
D gene: NA
V gene: TRBV2
CDR3 DNA: TGTGCCAGCAGTGGACAACAGGTTTCACCCCTCCACTTT
CDR3 protein: CASSGQQVSPLHF

clone size: NA
J gene: TRBJ2-7
D gene: TRBD1
V gene: TRBV10-3
CDR3 DNA: TGTGCCATCAAAGAGACAGGGGGGTACGAGCAGTACTTC
CDR3 protein: CAIKETGGYEQYF

clone size: NA
J gene: TRBJ2-1
D gene: TRBD2
V gene: TRBV4-1
CDR3 DNA: TGCGCCAGCAGCTGGGGACTAGGAGGGCTGTATGAAAGCTCCTACAATGAGCAGTTCTTC
CDR3 protein: CASSWGLGGLYESSYNEQFF

clone size: once
J gene: TRBJ1-1
D gene: TRBD1
V gene: TRBV6-5
CDR3 DNA: TGTGCCAGCAAAAAGGGGGCTTCGATGGGGACTGAAGCTTTCTTT
CDR3 protein: CASKKGASMGTEAFF

clone size: NA
J gene: TRBJ1-5
D gene: TRBD1
V gene: TRBV15
CDR3 DNA: TGTGCCACCAGCAGTCGTACTCTCAAGACAGGGTACGGCAATCAGCCCCAGCATTTT
CDR3 protein: CATSSRTLKTGYGNQPQHF

clone size: NA
J gene: TRBJ1-1
D gene: NA
V gene: TRBV29-1
CDR3 DNA: TGCAGCGTTGGACTTCAGGGCGGGAACACTGAAGCTTTCTTT
CDR3 protein: CSVGLQGGNTEAFF

clone size: NA
J gene: TRBJ2-5
D gene: NA
V gene: TRBV11-2
CDR3 DNA: TGTGCCAGCAGCCTAAGGGGTTCAGCCCCCGGAGAGACCCAGTACTTC
CDR3 protein: CASSLRGSAPGETQYF

clone size: NA
J gene: TRBJ1-1
D gene: TRBD1
V gene: TRBV7-3
CDR3 DNA: TGTGCCAGCAGCTCCGGACAGGGGGCGAACACTGAAGCTTTCTTT
CDR3 protein: CASSSGQGANTEAFF

clone size: NA
J gene: TRBJ1-5
D gene: NA
V gene: TRBV2
CDR3 DNA: TGTGCCAGCAGTGAATGGACAGACCTTACCCAGCATTTT
CDR3 protein: CASSEWTDLTQHF

clone size: NA
J gene: TRBJ1-3
D gene: NA
V gene: TRBV3-1/TRBV3-2
CDR3 DNA: TGTGCCAGCAGCGCCGGGACATACATGGGGACATACGGAAACACCATATATTTT
CDR3 protein: CASSAGTYMGTYGNTIYF

clone size: NA
J gene: TRBJ2-3
D gene: NA
V gene: TRBV6-1
CDR3 DNA: TGTGCCAGCAGTGAGCCAACAGGTCCTAGGGGCACAGATACGCAGTATTTT
CDR3 protein: CASSEPTGPRGTDTQYF

clone size: few
J gene: TRBJ2-1
D gene: NA
V gene: TRBV7-9
CDR3 DNA: TGTGCCAGCAGCCGTCCGGGAATCAATGAGCAGTTCTTC
CDR3 protein: CASSRPGINEQFF

clone size: NA
J gene: TRBJ2-2
D gene: NA
V gene: TRBV5-1
CDR3 DNA: TGCGCCAGCAGCTTGTCCTCCTATAGCCGCATCATCACCGGGGAGCTGTTTTTT
CDR3 protein: CASSLSSYSRIITGELFF

clone size: NA
J gene: TRBJ2-5
D gene: NA
V gene: TRBV1
CDR3 DNA: TGCACCAGCAGCTACTCCCGGGAGGACGGAGAGACCCAGTACTTC
CDR3 protein: CTSSYSREDGETQYF

clone size: NA
J gene: TRBJ2-1
D gene: TRBD2
V gene: TRBV4-3
CDR3 DNA: TGCGCCAGCAGCCAAGCCCCGGGACTAGCGGGACACAATGAGCAGTTCTTC
CDR3 protein: CASSQAPGLAGHNEQFF

clone size: NA
J gene: TRBJ1-4
D gene: NA
V gene: TRBV4-3
CDR3 DNA: TGCGCCAGCAGCCAAGATCTACGTGAAAAACTGTTTTTT
CDR3 protein: CASSQDLREKLFF

clone size: NA
J gene: TRBJ2-1
D gene: TRBD1
V gene: TRBV19
CDR3 DNA: TGTGCCAGTAGTTACTGGACAGGGACAGAGTTCTTC
CDR3 protein: CASSYWTGTEFF

clone size: NA
J gene: TRBJ1-3
D gene: NA
V gene: TRBV13
CDR3 DNA: TGTGCCAGCAGCTTAGGGCGTCCCGCTGGAAACACCATATATTTT
CDR3 protein: CASSLGRPAGNTIYF

clone size: NA
J gene: TRBJ2-3
D gene: NA
V gene: TRBV28
CDR3 DNA: TGTGCCAGCAGTTTATCCGGTACAGATACGCAGTATTTT
CDR3 protein: CASSLSGTDTQYF

clone size: NA
J gene: TRBJ2-5
D gene: TRBD2
V gene: TRBV19
CDR3 DNA: TGTGCCAGTAGTATTTCACTAGCGGGAGGGAGAGAGACCCAGTACTTC
CDR3 protein: CASSISLAGGRETQYF

clone size: NA
J gene: TRBJ2-1
D gene: NA
V gene: TRBV7-2
CDR3 DNA: TGTGCCAGCAGCTCGAGGGCAGACAACAATGAGCAGTTCTTC
CDR3 protein: CASSSRADNNEQFF

clone size: NA
J gene: TRBJ1-3
D gene: NA
V gene: TRBV27
CDR3 DNA: TGTGCCAGCAGACTAACGGGATCTGGAAACACCATATATTTT
CDR3 protein: CASRLTGSGNTIYF

clone size: NA
J gene: TRBJ1-5
D gene: NA
V gene: TRBV3-1/TRBV3-2
CDR3 DNA: TGTGCCAGCAGCCAAGGACAGTACAATCAGCCCCAGCATTTT
CDR3 protein: CASSQGQYNQPQHF

clone size: NA
J gene: TRBJ2-7
D gene: NA
V gene: TRBV3-1/TRBV3-2
CDR3 DNA: TGTGCCAGCAGCCAAGAAAGCGACGAGCAGTACTTC
CDR3 protein: CASSQESDEQYF

clone size: NA
J gene: TRBJ2-7
D gene: TRBD2
V gene: TRBV5-4
CDR3 DNA: TGTGCCAGCAGCAAACCGGGACTAGCGGGAGTCGAGCAGTACTTC
CDR3 protein: CASSKPGLAGVEQYF

clone size: NA
J gene: TRBJ2-7
D gene: TRBD2
V gene: TRBV5-6
CDR3 DNA: TGTGCCAGCAGCTTCGGACTAGCGGGATACTCCTACGAGCAGTACTTC
CDR3 protein: CASSFGLAGYSYEQYF

clone size: NA
J gene: TRBJ2-7
D gene: NA
V gene: TRBV28
CDR3 DNA: TGTGCCAGCAGTATACCTATTACTAGGCAAGAGCAGTACTTC
CDR3 protein: CASSIPITRQEQYF

clone size: NA
J gene: TRBJ1-3
D gene: NA
V gene: TRBV9
CDR3 DNA: TGTGCCAGCAATGTGTGGCGGTTCTCTGGAAACACCATATATTTT
CDR3 protein: CASNVWRFSGNTIYF

clone size: NA
J gene: TRBJ2-1
D gene: NA
V gene: TRBV7-6
CDR3 DNA: TGTGCCAGCAGCCTGAGTATTTCCTACAATGAGCAGTTCTTC
CDR3 protein: CASSLSISYNEQFF

clone size: NA
J gene: TRBJ2-1
D gene: TRBD2
V gene: TRBV18
CDR3 DNA: TGTGCCAGCTCATTAAGCCTCGGACTAGTCGATGAGCAGTTCTTC
CDR3 protein: CASSLSLGLVDEQFF

clone size: NA
J gene: TRBJ2-3
D gene: NA
V gene: TRBV5-1
CDR3 DNA: TGCGCCAGCAGCTTGGAGGGGCGGAAGAGGACAGATACGCAGTATTTT
CDR3 protein: CASSLEGRKRTDTQYF

clone size: NA
J gene: TRBJ2-7
D gene: NA
V gene: TRBV7-2
CDR3 DNA: TGTGCCAGCAGCTTAGTAAGGAGCACTAATCACGAGCAGTACTTC
CDR3 protein: CASSLVRSTNHEQYF

clone size: NA
J gene: TRBJ2-1
D gene: TRBD2
V gene: TRBV12-3/TRBV12-4
CDR3 DNA: TGTGCCAGCAGGAGGACTAGTGGTCGGGAGCAGTTCTTC
CDR3 protein: CASRRTSGREQFF

clone size: NA
J gene: TRBJ2-1
D gene: TRBD1
V gene: TRBV6-6
CDR3 DNA: TGTGCCAGCAGTGGACAGGGTTGGAATGAGCAGTTCTTC
CDR3 protein: CASSGQGWNEQFF

clone size: NA
J gene: TRBJ2-2
D gene: NA
V gene: TRBV12-5
CDR3 DNA: TGTGCTAGTGGTTTGAGATTAGGGGGAGGGCTAGGAACCGGGGAGCTGTTTTTT
CDR3 protein: CASGLRLGGGLGTGELFF

clone size: NA
J gene: TRBJ1-5
D gene: NA
V gene: TRBV6-2/TRBV6-3
CDR3 DNA: TGTGCCAGCAGTCCGACAGATCTTAGTAGCAATCAGCCCCAGCATTTT
CDR3 protein: CASSPTDLSSNQPQHF

clone size: NA
J gene: TRBJ2-7
D gene: TRBD2
V gene: TRBV7-2
CDR3 DNA: TGTGCCAGCAGCACGGGACTAGCGGGAGTCTACGAGCAGTACTTC
CDR3 protein: CASSTGLAGVYEQYF

clone size: NA
J gene: TRBJ2-5
D gene: NA
V gene: TRBV6-2/TRBV6-3
CDR3 DNA: TGTGCCAGCAGTTACTCGATAGGGGTAGGGGAGACCCAGTACTTC
CDR3 protein: CASSYSIGVGETQYF

clone size: NA
J gene: TRBJ2-1
D gene: NA
V gene: TRBV10-1
CDR3 DNA: TGCGCCAGCAGTGTCACACGGAGGAATCTAGGAAATGAGCAGTTCTTC
CDR3 protein: CASSVTRRNLGNEQFF